Following are 23 T cell receptor beta chains from one sample sequenced in a study of T cell changes during pregnancy in multiple sclerosis. TCRdb's copy holds only in-frame clones and misses some; the assay was immunoSEQ multiplex PCR. The sample carries 75,000 to 100,000 clones, about 91% recorded once. Source: peripheral blood, taken after pregnancy. The receptors were gathered from a female donor in good health, enrolled as a control in a pregnancy study.

The chain carries TRBV11-2 and TRBJ1-2, with 12 bases that match TRBD1. V shed 6 bases and J 4 bases; nucleotides not matched to a gene: 9. The CDR3 extends over 16 amino acids. Germline V gives CDR1 SGHAT, CDR2 FQNNGV. CDR3 bases: TGTGCCAGCAGTTCAGAGGGGACAGGGGGCGCCTATGGCTACACCTTC. Translation gives CASSSEGTGGAYGYTF.

This chain joins TRBV7-8 and TRBJ1-2; weak D call: TRBD1 (6 bases). CDR3 size: 14 residues. V lost 5 bases and J lost 4, with 14 bases in between. CDR1 SGHVS and CDR2 FQNEAQ come from the germline V gene. The CDR3 DNA reads TGTGCCAGCAGCATAATCCGGGACACCTATGGCTACACCTTC. Residues: CASSIIRDTYGYTF. Drawing the rest from reference TRBV7-8 and TRBJ1-2, the complete variable domain is GAGVSQSPRYKVAKRGQDVALRCDPISGHVSLFWYQQALGQGPEFLTYFQNEAQLDKSGLPSDRFFAERPEGSVSTLKIQRTQQEDSAVYLCASSIIRDTYGYTFGSGTRLTVV.

This chain links TRBV5-4 with TRBJ2-2, with unresolved D. In germline, CDR1 is SGHNT, CDR2 YYREEE (reference sequence). The CDR3 loop spans 12 amino acids. V was clipped by 6 bases and J by 6 bases, with 9 bases between them. CDR3 sequence: CASITVAGELFF. The CDR3 DNA reads TGTGCCAGCATCACTGTCGCCGGGGAGCTGTTTTTT.

The rearrangement joins TRBV9 to TRBJ2-1; weak D call: TRBD2 (6 bases). Trimming pared 4 bases from V and 9 bases from J, leaving 8 bases between. CDR1 and CDR2 (germline): SGDLS, YYNGEE. This CDR3 is 11 amino acids long. CDR3 DNA: TGTGCCAGCAGCTTGGGGGGTGAGCAGTTCTTC. Translating gives CASSLGGEQFF.

This sequence joins TRBV28 and TRBJ2-4; D might be TRBD2 (6 bases). V was trimmed by 4 bases and J by 7 bases, leaving 17 bases between them. Germline CDR1 is MDHEN and CDR2 is SYDVKM. CDR3 length: 15 residues. For the CDR3, the DNA is TGTGCCAGCAGTTCAGATGGAGCGGGTGGGAACATTCAGTACTTC. Translated, it gives CASSSDGAGGNIQYF.

The V and J genes are TRBV7-8 and TRBJ1-5, with 7 bases matching TRBD1. The CDR3 covers 17 residues. With V trimmed by 0 bases and J by 7 bases, 12 bases remained unmatched. Germline V gene data show CDR1 as SGHVS and CDR2 as FQNEAQ. The DNA of the CDR3 is TGTGCCAGCAGCTTAGCGCGAATTGGACAGGCTCAGCAGCCCCAGCATTTT. This sequence encodes CASSLARIGQAQQPQHF.

The rearrangement uses TRBV5-1 and TRBJ1-2, with TRBD1 as a possible D gene (5 bases). V was pared by 6 bases and J by 6 bases, with 24 bases between. This CDR3 spans 16 amino acids. Germline V lookup: CDR1 SGHRS, CDR2 YFSETQ. This chain's CDR3 is CASTLAGGGREDGYTF. In DNA, the CDR3 is TGCGCCAGCACGCTAGCGGGTGGGGGGAGAGAGGATGGCTACACCTTC.

V and J are TRBV28 and TRBJ2-2; possible D gene TRBD2, 5 bases. The germline V gene encodes CDR1 MDHEN and CDR2 SYDVKM. The CDR3 covers 13 residues. With 10 bases removed from V and 6 bases from J, the gap between germline ends came to 15 bases. The CDR3 here is CATQTTQPGELFF. CDR3 nucleotides: TGTGCCACTCAGACTACCCAGCCCGGGGAGCTGTTTTTT.

The chain recombines TRBV7-6 with TRBJ2-2; the match to TRBD2 covers 7 bases. This CDR3 has 16 residues. V shed 0 bases, J shed 2 bases, and the junction held 3 bases outside the gene matches. Germline V gene sequence: CDR1 SGHVS, CDR2 FNYEAQ. The CDR3 loop reads CASSLATGGNTGELFF. DNA of the CDR3: TGTGCCAGCAGCTTAGCCACGGGAGGAAACACCGGGGAGCTGTTTTTT. The variable domain in full, completed from reference TRBV7-6 and TRBJ2-2, reads GAGVSQSPRYKVTKRGQDVALRCDPISGHVSLYWYRQALGQGPEFLTYFNYEAQQDKSGLPNDRFSAERPEGSISTLTIQRTEQRDSAMYRCASSLATGGNTGELFFGEGSRLTVL.

This clone occurred once. This chain joins TRBV19 and TRBJ1-1; 9 bases line up with TRBD1. CDR1 is LNHDA and CDR2 is SQIVND in the germline V gene (reference sequence). This CDR3 has 14 amino acids. J was trimmed by 11 bases and V by 5 bases; bases with no gene match: 12. Here the CDR3 reads CASSPDRGRLRAFF. CDR3 coding DNA: TGTGCCAGTAGTCCAGACAGGGGGAGGCTCAGGGCTTTCTTT.

The V gene is TRBV5-6, the J gene TRBJ2-7; TRBD1 matches 9 bases. There are 15 residues in the CDR3. Germline CDR1 reads SGHDT; CDR2 reads YYEEEE. The trim removed 1 base at V and 7 bases at J, leaving 9 bases unmatched. The CDR3 coding sequence is TGTGCCAGCAGCTTGTATGGGACAGGGCTAGAAGAGCAGTACTTC. It is translated as CASSLYGTGLEEQYF. Variable domain in full (rest from reference TRBV5-6 and TRBJ2-7): DAGVTQSPTHLIKTRGQQVTLRCSPKSGHDTVSWYQQALGQGPQFIFQYYEEEERQRGNFPDRFSGHQFPNYSSELNVNALLLGDSALYLCASSLYGTGLEEQYFGPGTRLTVT.

V usage is TRBV7-6 and J usage is TRBJ2-7, with D possibly matching TRBD2 (6 bases). CDR1 is SGHVS and CDR2 is FNYEAQ in the germline V gene. The CDR3 sequence is 14 residues long. Trimming shortened V by 4 bases and J by 2 bases, and 12 bases separated the two germline ends. CDR3 region: CASSSAGNPYEQYF. The CDR3 DNA sequence: TGTGCCAGCAGCTCGGCGGGGAACCCCTACGAGCAGTACTTC.

The chain combines TRBV7-2 with TRBJ1-3; 8 bases map to TRBD1. Unmatched junction bases numbered 3, after V lost 3 bases and J lost 8 bases. CDR3 size: 13 residues. Per germline, CDR1 SGHTA and CDR2 FQGNSA. In nucleotides, the CDR3 is TGTGCCAGCAGCTTTTACAGGGGGGACACCATATATTTT. Protein sequence: CASSFYRGDTIYF.

This sequence joins TRBV5-1 and TRBJ1-3; D not certain. The CDR3 runs 15 residues. Looked up from germline, CDR1 is SGHRS and CDR2 is YFSETQ. V lost 7 bases and J lost 0, with 14 bases in between. The CDR3 here is CASSEGWSSGNTIYF. DNA of the CDR3: TGCGCCAGCTCAGAGGGTTGGAGCTCTGGAAACACCATATATTTT.

The V call is TRBV29-1, the J call TRBJ1-2, with D possibly being TRBD1 (6 bases). V was shortened by 7 bases and J by 2 bases, with 11 bases between the two germline ends. The CDR3 is 12 amino acids. Germline CDR1 is SQVTM and CDR2 is ANQGSEA. The CDR3 loop reads CSGSGENYGYTF. The CDR3 DNA follows: TGCAGCGGGTCAGGGGAGAACTATGGCTACACCTTC.

This chain connects TRBV11-2 to TRBJ2-2; 12 bases agree with TRBD2. J was trimmed by 8 bases and V by 8 bases; bases with no gene match: 6. This CDR3 comprises 14 residues. Germline lookup yields CDR1 SGHAT and CDR2 FQNNGV. The CDR3 coding sequence is TGTGCCAGCTCCCGACTAGCGGGGGCGGGGGAGCTGTTTTTT. It encodes CASSRLAGAGELFF.

V and J are TRBV19 and TRBJ2-3, with D possibly matching TRBD2 (6 bases). Trimming shortened V by 3 bases and J by 0 bases, and 10 bases separated the two germline ends. The length of the CDR3 is 15 residues. CDR1 and CDR2 from the germline V gene are LNHDA and SQIVND (reference sequence). The CDR3 DNA follows: TGTGCCAGTAGTATTCGTGGGACTAGCACAGATACGCAGTATTTT. It specifies CASSIRGTSTDTQYF.

The chain recombines TRBV30 with TRBJ1-1, with D possibly being TRBD1 (5 bases). V gave up 0 bases and J gave up 9 bases, with 23 bases separating them. The CDR3 covers 16 residues. The germline gives CDR1 GTSNPN, CDR2 SVGIG (reference sequence). This CDR3 is CAWSVRAFVQGIQAFF. The CDR3 DNA reads TGTGCCTGGAGTGTACGAGCGTTTGTGCAGGGTATTCAAGCTTTCTTT.

This clone appeared a few times. The chain combines TRBV30 with TRBJ2-7, with 8 bases identical to TRBD2. The J segment lost 3 bases and the V segment lost 1 base, leaving 2 bases of the junction unmatched. CDR1 is GTSNPN, CDR2 SVGIG, per germline (reference sequence). The length of the CDR3 is 13 residues. The DNA for the CDR3 is TGTGCCTGGAGTGCCGGGGGGGTCTACGAGCAGTACTTC. Protein: CAWSAGGVYEQYF. Supplemented by reference TRBV30 and TRBJ2-7, the full variable domain reads SQTIHQWPATLVQPVGSPLSLECTVEGTSNPNLYWYRQAAGRGLQLLFYSVGIGQISSEVPQNLSASRPQDRQFILSSKKLLLSDSGFYLCAWSAGGVYEQYFGPGTRLTVT.

J is TRBJ2-2 and V is TRBV5-5, with 8 nucleotides matching TRBD2. The CDR3 extends over 15 amino acids. The V segment lost 4 bases and the J segment 0 bases; nucleotides outside the gene matches: 2. CDR1 and CDR2 (germline): SGHKS, YYEKEE (reference sequence). This CDR3 reads CASSPTSANTGELFF. The CDR3 coding sequence is TGTGCCAGCAGCCCGACTAGCGCGAACACCGGGGAGCTGTTTTTT.

The chain carries TRBV10-3 and TRBJ2-2; D perhaps matches TRBD1 (6 bases). The germline CDR1 and CDR2 sequences are ENHRY and SYGVKD. Trimming removed 2 bases at V and 3 bases at J, with 10 bases between. CDR3 length equals 15 residues. The CDR3: CAISEDRTDTGELFF. The CDR3 DNA follows: TGTGCCATCAGTGAGGACAGGACAGACACCGGGGAGCTGTTTTTT.

This sequence joins TRBV9 and TRBJ2-1, with 8 bases fitting TRBD2. The V segment lost 1 base and the J segment 6 bases; nucleotides outside the gene matches: 6. The germline gives CDR1 SGDLS, CDR2 YYNGEE. The CDR3 totals 15 residues. CDR3 DNA sequence: TGTGCCAGCAGCGTACGGAGCGGGGGAACCAATGAGCAGTTCTTC. This translates into CASSVRSGGTNEQFF. Looking up the rest from reference TRBV9 and TRBJ2-1 gives the full variable domain: DSGVTQTPKHLITATGQRVTLRCSPRSGDLSVYWYQQSLDQGLQFLIQYYNGEERAKGNILERFSAQQFPDLHSELNLSSLELGDSALYFCASSVRSGGTNEQFFGPGTRLTVL.

The chain has TRBV6-5 and TRBJ1-1, with D perhaps TRBD1 (5 bases). The V end was cut by 0 bases, the J end by 5 bases, with 16 bases between. Germline V gene lookup returns CDR1 MNHEY and CDR2 SVGAGI. This CDR3 comprises 16 residues. CDR3 in amino acids: CASSYSGGQGWTEAFF. In DNA, the CDR3 is TGTGCCAGCAGTTACTCGGGGGGTCAGGGATGGACTGAAGCTTTCTTT.